A single sample gave rise to the 5 T cell receptor beta chains below, sequenced in a study of T cells in Graves' hyperthyroidism and ophthalmopathy. RNA transcripts were the template for amplifying TCR beta CDR3 regions. The TCR CDR3 first-round RT-PCR relied on the HTBI primer set. MiXCR, applied by TCRdb to the multiplex PCR reads, yields one record per CDR3 protein. The data contain 500,000 to 650,000 distinct CDR3 sequences, roughly 15% of them singletons. The sequencing input was blood. These receptors originate from a woman aged 45-65 years with Graves' ophthalmopathy.

This clonotype was seen at least ten times. The chain recombines TRBV11-2 with TRBJ2-5; D remains unclear. With 1 base removed from V and 5 bases from J, the gap between germline ends came to 8 bases. In germline, CDR1 is SGHAT, CDR2 FQNNGV. CDR3 length: 13 residues. As DNA, the CDR3 is TGTGCCAGCAGCTTAGTAAATGAGGAGACCCAGTACTTC. Residues: CASSLVNEETQYF.

This clonotype occurred a few times. The rearrangement uses TRBV6-9 and TRBJ2-7; the D is unclear. This CDR3 is 13 amino acids long. The V and J ends lost 3 bases and 5 bases respectively, with 11 bases between them. Germline CDR1 MNHGY, CDR2 SVAAGI. The CDR3 DNA follows: TGTGCCAGCAGTTACTTCGGCAGCCACGAGCAGTACTTC. Protein sequence: CASSYFGSHEQYF.

Ten or more counts support this clonotype. The chain recombines TRBV20-1 with TRBJ2-1; 9 nucleotides line up with TRBD2. The germline V gene encodes CDR1 DFQATT and CDR2 SNEGSKA (reference sequence). The CDR3 contains 14 residues. Germline trimming cut 4 bases from V and 8 bases from J; bases unmatched to any gene: 9. CDR3 protein: CSANPRLAGYEQFF. The CDR3 bases are TGCAGTGCTAATCCGCGTCTAGCGGGATATGAGCAGTTCTTC.

This clonotype was seen many times. V is TRBV2 and J is TRBJ1-1; 7 nucleotides match TRBD1. The germline V gene encodes CDR1 SNHLY and CDR2 FYNNEI. V dropped 5 bases and J dropped 11; count of bases not matched to a gene: 5. The CDR3 runs 11 residues. For the CDR3, the DNA is TGTGCCAGCAGTCAAACAGGGGAGGCTTTCTTT. This translates into CASSQTGEAFF.

This clonotype came up many times. This sequence joins TRBV12-3 or TRBV12-4 and TRBJ1-2; D remains ambiguous. V was cut by 1 base and J by 7 bases, with 13 bases left in between. The CDR3 consists of 14 residues. The CDR3 bases are TGTGCCAGCAGTTTAGTGAGGCAGATTACTGGCTACACCTTC. This translates into CASSLVRQITGYTF.